This T cell receptor beta chain comes out of a study of cytotoxic CD8 clonotypes in ibrutinib-treated CLL. For the study at large: Partial response was seen in around 24 patients and complete response in 2; after median around 72 months, approximately 15 stayed remitted, around 12 progressed.

The ends were cut back, 6 bases at V and 4 bases at J, with 15 bases in the middle. CDR1 and CDR2 (germline): SGHTA, FQGTGA. CDR3 length equals 14 residues. Sequenced by immunoSEQ multiplex PCR; TCRdb stores in-frame clones only, minus some. The repertoire holds around 91,000 clones, with just over 85% as singletons. This specimen consisted of PBMCs, obtained before ibrutinib treatment. The V gene is TRBV7-3, the J gene TRBJ1-2; D not resolved. The source of this sequence is a human donor with chronic lymphocytic leukemia. The CDR3 protein is CASSPGPSSYGYTF. The CDR3 DNA is TGTGCCAGCAGTCCCGGGCCCTCCTCCTATGGCTACACCTTC.